The 26 T cell receptor beta chains below come from one sample, sequenced in a study of blood T cell repertoires in COVID-19. Sequenced by immunoSEQ multiplex PCR; TCRdb stores in-frame clones only, minus some. The data contain about 300,000 clones, roughly nine tenths of them seen just once; the ten biggest clones take up around 6.6%. Material: peripheral blood. These receptors were collected from a man aged 18 to 30 who had recovered from COVID-19.

The rearrangement joins TRBV9 to TRBJ2-1; 12 nucleotides agree with TRBD2. Germline CDR1 is SGDLS and CDR2 is YYNGEE. V was pared by 0 bases and J by 4 bases, with 2 bases of the junction left unmatched. This CDR3 has 16 amino acids. CDR3 in DNA: TGTGCCAGCAGCGTAGTTCTAGCGGGGGGGTACAATGAGCAGTTCTTC. Translation gives CASSVVLAGGYNEQFF. The full variable domain, rest sourced from reference TRBV9 and TRBJ2-1, is DSGVTQTPKHLITATGQRVTLRCSPRSGDLSVYWYQQSLDQGLQFLIQYYNGEERAKGNILERFSAQQFPDLHSELNLSSLELGDSALYFCASSVVLAGGYNEQFFGPGTRLTVL.

This chain connects TRBV5-5 to TRBJ2-7, with 7 bases aligning to TRBD1. Germline values: CDR1 SGHKS, CDR2 YYEKEE (reference sequence). CDR3 length: 15 amino acids. Losses at the gene ends were 5 bases for V and 2 bases for J; bases not matched to a gene: 10. The CDR3 protein is CASSLTGHLPYEQYF. The CDR3 DNA is TGTGCCAGCAGTCTGACAGGGCACCTACCCTACGAGCAGTACTTC.

The chain links TRBV29-1 to TRBJ2-2; a weak D match, TRBD2 (5 bases). V shed 4 bases and J shed 7 bases, with 19 bases lying between them. The CDR3 totals 15 residues. Germline-derived CDR1 and CDR2 are SQVTM and ANQGSEA. The CDR3 sequence: CSVGSLEGAGGELFF. CDR3 nucleotides: TGCAGCGTTGGTTCTCTAGAGGGCGCGGGCGGGGAGCTGTTTTTT.

The chain is built from TRBV29-1 and TRBJ2-1; 13 positions agree with TRBD2. Trimming at V came to 2 bases and at J to 10 bases, leaving 8 bases not matched to a gene. The length of the CDR3 is 15 residues. Germline lookup yields CDR1 SQVTM and CDR2 ANQGSEA. The chain's CDR3 is CSVEQWTSGRVEQFF. CDR3 DNA sequence: TGCAGCGTTGAACAATGGACTAGCGGGAGAGTCGAGCAGTTCTTC.

The chain has TRBV5-1 and TRBJ1-5; D is uncertain. This CDR3 region has 13 residues. Germline assignment: CDR1 SGHRS and CDR2 YFSETQ. The V gene lost 1 base and the J gene lost 5 bases, with 7 bases spanning the gap. CDR3 nucleotides: TGCGCCAGCAGCTTGACACAAGATCAGCCCCAGCATTTT. Protein product: CASSLTQDQPQHF.

V gene TRBV27 combines with J gene TRBJ2-5; a weak D match, TRBD2 (7 bases). There are 15 residues in the CDR3. Trimming shortened V by 6 bases and J by 4 bases, and 18 bases separated the two germline ends. Germline CDR1 and CDR2: MNHEY and SMNVEV (reference sequence). CDR3 DNA sequence: TGTGCCAGCAGCCTAAAGGGGGGGTGGTCAGAGACCCAGTACTTC. Its protein product is CASSLKGGWSETQYF.

This chain joins TRBV18 and TRBJ1-1, with 8 bases matching TRBD1. The J segment lost 4 bases and the V segment lost 5 bases, leaving 9 bases of the junction unmatched. The CDR3 runs to 15 residues. In germline, CDR1 is KGHSH, CDR2 LQKENI. Written as DNA, the CDR3 is TGTGCCAGCTCAGGGGCCCAGGGGGCAGGCACTGAAGCTTTCTTT. Translating it yields CASSGAQGAGTEAFF.

On this clone itself: The sample has other DNA sequences that encode this CDR3 too. The chain couples TRBV25-1 to TRBJ1-2; D might be TRBD1 (6 bases). Germline V gene lookup returns CDR1 MGHDK and CDR2 SYGVNS. Trimming shortened V by 8 bases and J by 5 bases, and 12 bases separated the two germline ends. The length of the CDR3 is 12 residues. The CDR3 DNA reads TGTGCCAGCTCAGCGACAGGATATGGCTACACCTTC. Translating it yields CASSATGYGYTF.

V and J are TRBV5-1 and TRBJ2-2, with 13 bases identical to TRBD2. Germline values: CDR1 SGHRS, CDR2 YFSETQ. The CDR3 is made up of 16 amino acids. Trimming removed 0 bases from V and 4 bases from J; junction bases left unmatched: 0. The CDR3 DNA reads as TGCGCCAGCAGCTTGGGGACTAGCGGGAGCACCGGGGAGCTGTTTTTT. It translates to CASSLGTSGSTGELFF. Full variable domain (rest looked up from reference TRBV5-1 and TRBJ2-2): KAGVTQTPRYLIKTRGQQVTLSCSPISGHRSVSWYQQTPGQGLQFLFEYFSETQRNKGNFPGRFSGRQFSNSRSEMNVSTLELGDSALYLCASSLGTSGSTGELFFGEGSRLTVL.

This chain joins TRBV6-6 and TRBJ1-5, with 8 bases fitting TRBD1. This CDR3 has 14 residues. The trim removed 7 bases at V and 8 bases at J, leaving 10 bases unmatched. CDR1 MNHNY and CDR2 SVGAGI come from the germline V gene (reference sequence). The CDR3 sequence is CASNGQGAGEPQHF. CDR3 in DNA: TGTGCCAGCAATGGGCAGGGGGCAGGGGAGCCCCAGCATTTT.

This clone appeared once. The chain has TRBV27 and TRBJ2-1; D possibly corresponds to TRBD2 (7 bases). CDR1 and CDR2 (germline): MNHEY, SMNVEV (reference sequence). V was shortened by 8 bases and J by 0 bases, with 26 bases between the two germline ends. There are 19 residues in the CDR3. This chain's CDR3 is CASASDVFGGQSSYNEQFF. The CDR3 region has the DNA TGTGCCAGCGCCTCGGACGTTTTCGGGGGGCAAAGCTCCTACAATGAGCAGTTCTTC.

The chain joins TRBV2 to TRBJ2-7; TRBD2 aligns across 9 bases. V gave up 0 bases and J gave up 5 bases; unmatched junction bases: 5. Germline-derived CDR1 and CDR2 are SNHLY and FYNNEI. This CDR3 has 15 residues. The CDR3 DNA reads as TGTGCCAGCAGTGAAGCGCTTGGGACTAGCAACGAGCAGTACTTC. Translation: CASSEALGTSNEQYF.

The chain is built from TRBV2 and TRBJ2-1, with a possible D match to TRBD1 (5 bases). In germline, CDR1 is SNHLY, CDR2 FYNNEI. V was trimmed by 4 bases and J by 6 bases, leaving 10 bases between them. The CDR3 length is 13 residues. The CDR3 here is CASSVTGLNEQFF. The CDR3 nucleotides read TGTGCCAGCAGTGTTACAGGCCTCAATGAGCAGTTCTTC. The full variable domain, completed using reference TRBV2 and TRBJ2-1, is EPEVTQTPSHQVTQMGQEVILRCVPISNHLYFYWYRQILGQKVEFLVSFYNNEISEKSEIFDDQFSVERPDGSNFTLKIRSTKLEDSAMYFCASSVTGLNEQFFGPGTRLTVL.

The J gene is TRBJ2-7, the V gene TRBV7-2; 11 bases are a match to TRBD1. The CDR3 sequence is 14 residues long. V shed 5 bases, J shed 5 bases, and the junction held 5 bases outside the gene matches. Germline CDR1 is SGHTA and CDR2 is FQGNSA. The CDR3 DNA reads TGTGCCAGCAGCCCCTGGGGACAGGGGGACGAGCAGTACTTC. It yields the protein CASSPWGQGDEQYF. Full variable domain (missing parts from reference TRBV7-2 and TRBJ2-7): GAGVSQSPSNKVTEKGKDVELRCDPISGHTALYWYRQSLGQGLEFLIYFQGNSAPDKSGLPSDRFSAERTGGSVSTLTIQRTQQEDSAVYLCASSPWGQGDEQYFGPGTRLTVT.

This chain links TRBV5-1 with TRBJ2-3; possibly TRBD1 for D (5 bases). V was trimmed by 4 bases and J by 0 bases, leaving 15 bases between them. Germline V gene sequence: CDR1 SGHRS, CDR2 YFSETQ. The CDR3 loop spans 16 amino acids. The CDR3 region is CASSPGWGLSTDTQYF. The CDR3 nucleotides are TGCGCCAGCAGCCCCGGGTGGGGCCTAAGCACAGATACGCAGTATTTT.

The chain has TRBV12-3 or TRBV12-4 and TRBJ2-7; no definite D call. The germline V and J ends were trimmed by 6 bases and 0 bases, with 9 bases remaining between them. The CDR3 spans 13 residues. In nucleotides, the CDR3 is TGTGCCAGCAGATACGGTAGCTCCTACGAGCAGTACTTC. It specifies CASRYGSSYEQYF.

J is TRBJ1-2 and V is TRBV5-4; TRBD1 agrees at 8 bases. In germline, CDR1 is SGHNT, CDR2 YYREEE (reference sequence). Trimming removed 4 bases from V and 5 bases from J; junction bases left unmatched: 7. The CDR3 loop spans 14 amino acids. The CDR3 sequence: CASSVTGVKYGYTF. The CDR3 DNA is TGTGCCAGCAGCGTGACAGGGGTAAAGTATGGCTACACCTTC.

Only one count was recorded for this clone. This chain uses TRBV15 with TRBJ2-3; TRBD2 aligns across 7 bases. The CDR3 extends over 16 amino acids. In germline, CDR1 is LNHNV, CDR2 YYDKDF (reference sequence). J gave up 1 base and V 0 bases, and 4 bases lay outside the gene matches. The CDR3 is CATSRDRGGGTDTQYF. DNA of the CDR3: TGTGCCACCAGCAGAGATCGGGGAGGGGGCACAGATACGCAGTATTTT.

This chain joins TRBV20-1 and TRBJ2-3; TRBD2 matches 8 bases. Germline V lookup: CDR1 DFQATT, CDR2 SNEGSKA (reference sequence). CDR3 length: 17 amino acids. With 3 bases clipped from V and 0 bases from J, the junction kept 11 bases outside the gene matches. As DNA, the CDR3 is TGCAGTGCTAGTCGAGCGGGGGCCCACACTAGCACAGATACGCAGTATTTT. It specifies CSASRAGAHTSTDTQYF.

The chain carries TRBV5-1 and TRBJ2-1; 10 positions agree with TRBD2. CDR3 length: 17 amino acids. V lost 3 bases to trimming and J lost 0 bases; unmatched junction nucleotides: 6. Germline-derived CDR1 and CDR2 are SGHRS and YFSETQ. Written as DNA, the CDR3 is TGCGCCAGCAGCTCGTCCGGGACTAGCGCCTCCTACAATGAGCAGTTCTTC. Protein: CASSSSGTSASYNEQFF. The complete variable domain, with remaining parts taken from reference TRBV5-1 and TRBJ2-1, reads KAGVTQTPRYLIKTRGQQVTLSCSPISGHRSVSWYQQTPGQGLQFLFEYFSETQRNKGNFPGRFSGRQFSNSRSEMNVSTLELGDSALYLCASSSSGTSASYNEQFFGPGTRLTVL.

This clone was recorded only once. The V and J genes are TRBV28 and TRBJ1-1, with D uncertain. V was cut by 6 bases and J by 6 bases, with 11 bases left in between. The V gene's germline CDR1 is MDHEN and CDR2 SYDVKM. This CDR3 region has 12 residues. The CDR3 spells CASSLVRAEAFF. Written as DNA, the CDR3 is TGTGCCAGCAGCCTCGTAAGAGCTGAAGCTTTCTTT. Full variable domain (missing parts from reference TRBV28 and TRBJ1-1): DVKVTQSSRYLVKRTGEKVFLECVQDMDHENMFWYRQDPGLGLRLIYFSYDVKMKEKGDIPEGYSVSREKKERFSLILESASTNQTSMYLCASSLVRAEAFFGQGTRLTVV.

This sequence joins TRBV10-3 and TRBJ2-3, with TRBD1 identical over 8 bases. This CDR3 has 15 amino acids. In germline, CDR1 is ENHRY, CDR2 SYGVKD. V trimming: 6 bases; J trimming: 5 bases; junction bases outside the gene matches: 10. CDR3 bases: TGTGCCATCAGCCCCCCCCCAACAGGGGGAGATACGCAGTATTTT. It codes for CAISPPPTGGDTQYF.

The genes are TRBV10-3 and TRBJ1-1, with TRBD1 matching over 7 bases. The CDR3 contains 19 residues. Germline CDR1 is ENHRY and CDR2 is SYGVKD. V was clipped by 1 base and J by 0 bases; unmatched bases: 14. For the CDR3, the DNA is TGTGCCATCAGTGAGTTCTTGACAGGGCTCAAGGCGATGAACACTGAAGCTTTCTTT. Encoded protein: CAISEFLTGLKAMNTEAFF.

V is TRBV18 and J is TRBJ1-1, with D tentatively TRBD1 (6 bases). This CDR3 comprises 13 residues. The V gene's germline CDR1 is KGHSH and CDR2 LQKENI. Trimming removed 4 bases at V and 5 bases at J, with 11 bases between. The CDR3 reads CASSQGDGTEAFF. CDR3 bases: TGTGCCAGCTCACAGGGGGACGGTACTGAAGCTTTCTTT.

The chain combines TRBV5-4 with TRBJ2-5, with TRBD1 identical over 8 bases. V gave up 3 bases and J gave up 5 bases; unmatched junction bases: 6. The length of the CDR3 is 14 residues. Germline CDR1 is SGHNT and CDR2 is YYREEE (reference sequence). The CDR3 region is CASSSGTGLETQYF. The CDR3 bases are TGTGCCAGCAGCTCGGGGACAGGTCTTGAGACCCAGTACTTC.

The chain employs TRBV7-2 and TRBJ1-5, with no clear D. The CDR3 runs 14 residues. Germline values: CDR1 SGHTA, CDR2 FQGNSA. Trimming pared 1 base from V and 8 bases from J, leaving 12 bases between. CDR3 in amino acids: CASSLERFLKPQHF. CDR3 sequence (DNA): TGTGCCAGCAGCTTAGAGAGATTTTTGAAGCCCCAGCATTTT.